Listed below are T cell receptor beta chains from one sample, sequenced in a study of T cell responses to AZD1222 COVID-19 vaccine. Sequencing was performed with immunoSEQ multiplex PCR; in TCRdb, only in-frame clones are kept and a portion is missing. Here the sample spans 190,000 or so clones, more than 70% being singletons. This material consisted of peripheral blood, taken 28 days after the second AZD1222 dose. The receptors originated from an adult who received the AZD1222 COVID-19 vaccine. Both conserved end residues are trimmed from each CDR3. Where a row states a size, it is once, few, many or the class of an expanded clone; other rows omit it.

v_gene	j_gene	abundance	CDR3aa
TRBV12-5	TRBJ1-1	.	ASGPGTGVMNTEAF
TRBV29-1	TRBJ2-1	.	SVDGTTLGSNEQF
TRBV27	TRBJ1-5	.	ASSNWGGNQPQH
TRBV30	TRBJ1-5	.	AWTGTVNQPQH
TRBV2	TRBJ2-3	once	ASSVGDTQY
TRBV7-2	TRBJ1-3	.	ASSFTGAGSGNTIY
TRBV18	TRBJ1-1	.	ASSNGEDTEAF
TRBV7-3	TRBJ2-2	.	ASSLQGVQTGELF
TRBV25-1	TRBJ2-2	.	AGKKDNLIGELF
TRBV6-5	TRBJ2-2	.	ASTTSGRVTGELF
TRBV27	TRBJ2-7	.	ASSPAGLRGES
TRBV19	TRBJ2-7	.	ASSPRQGAGEQY
TRBV7-2	TRBJ2-1	.	ASSFVLEGNEQF
TRBV11-3	TRBJ2-7	.	ASSLEGGASYEQY
TRBV11-2	TRBJ2-5	.	ASSLDPVEETQY
TRBV3-1/TRBV3-2	TRBJ2-2	.	ASSLRTSGRTTGELF
TRBV7-3	TRBJ2-1	.	ASSPTSGSYNEQF
TRBV25-1	TRBJ2-7	.	ASSEFLGGGGHEQY
TRBV5-1	TRBJ2-3	.	ASLRDLGTDTQY
TRBV23-1	TRBJ2-7	.	ASSRIAAYEQY
TRBV28	TRBJ2-3	.	ASSLGGRAQESQY
TRBV9	TRBJ2-3	.	ASNVEGGFTDTQY